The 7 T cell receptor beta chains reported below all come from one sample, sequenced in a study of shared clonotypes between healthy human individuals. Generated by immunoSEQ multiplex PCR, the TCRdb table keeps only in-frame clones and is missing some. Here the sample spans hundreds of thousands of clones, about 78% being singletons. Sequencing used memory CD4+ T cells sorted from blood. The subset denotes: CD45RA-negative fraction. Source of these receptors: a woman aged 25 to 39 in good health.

DNA for the CDR3: TGCGCCAGCAGCCCGAGGGACAGTGGGTACGAGCAGTACTTC. This translates into CASSPRDSGYEQYF. This chain links TRBV5-1 with TRBJ2-7; 7 bases are shared with TRBD1. The CDR3 totals 14 residues. CDR1 is SGHRS and CDR2 is YFSETQ in the germline V gene. With 4 bases clipped from V and 4 bases from J, the junction kept 8 bases outside the gene matches.

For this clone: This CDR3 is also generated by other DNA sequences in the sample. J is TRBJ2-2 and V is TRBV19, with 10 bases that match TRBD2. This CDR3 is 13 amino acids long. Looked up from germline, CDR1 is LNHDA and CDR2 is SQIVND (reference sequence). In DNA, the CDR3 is TGTGCGAGCGGGAGGGCGAACACCGGGGAGCTGTTTTTT. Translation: CASGRANTGELFF.

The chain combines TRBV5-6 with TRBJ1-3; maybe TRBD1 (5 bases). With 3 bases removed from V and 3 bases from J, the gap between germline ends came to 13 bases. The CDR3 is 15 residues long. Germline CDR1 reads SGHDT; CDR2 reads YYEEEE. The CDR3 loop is CASSWGLNLGNTIYF. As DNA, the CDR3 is TGTGCCAGCAGCTGGGGCCTTAACCTTGGAAACACCATATATTTT.

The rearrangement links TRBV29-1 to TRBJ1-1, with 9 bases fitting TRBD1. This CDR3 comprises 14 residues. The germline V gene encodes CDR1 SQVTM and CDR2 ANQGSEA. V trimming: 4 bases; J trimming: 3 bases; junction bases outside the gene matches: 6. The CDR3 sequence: CSVGDRARHTEAFF. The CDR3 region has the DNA TGCAGCGTTGGGGACAGGGCGAGGCACACTGAAGCTTTCTTT.

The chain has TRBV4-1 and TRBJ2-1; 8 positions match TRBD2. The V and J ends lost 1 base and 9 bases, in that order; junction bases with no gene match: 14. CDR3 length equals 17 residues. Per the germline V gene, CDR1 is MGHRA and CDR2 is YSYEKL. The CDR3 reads CASSQGGLDLSGGEQFF. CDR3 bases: TGCGCCAGCAGCCAAGGGGGACTAGATTTAAGTGGTGGTGAGCAGTTCTTC.

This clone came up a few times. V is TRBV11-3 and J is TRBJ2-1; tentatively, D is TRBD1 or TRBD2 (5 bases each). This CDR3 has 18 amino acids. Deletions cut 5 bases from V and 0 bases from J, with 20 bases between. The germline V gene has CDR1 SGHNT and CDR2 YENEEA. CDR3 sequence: CASSAVSAAGSSYNEQFF. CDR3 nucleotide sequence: TGTGCCAGCAGCGCTGTTTCCGCGGCAGGGAGCTCCTACAATGAGCAGTTCTTC.

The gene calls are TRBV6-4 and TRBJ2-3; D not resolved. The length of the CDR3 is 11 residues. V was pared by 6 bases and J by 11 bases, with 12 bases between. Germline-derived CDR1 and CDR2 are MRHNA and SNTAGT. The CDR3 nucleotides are TGTGCCAGCAGATTAGGGAAGGTGCAGTATTTT. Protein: CASRLGKVQYF.